One TCR beta chain is described in this entry. The sample belongs to a study of blood T cell repertoires in COVID-19. Overall study: Some COVID-19 samples were acute and others convalescent; all came from the United States, Italy and Spain. Sources were T cells, B-cell-depleted T cells, or PBMCs; the material itself was cDNA or gDNA.

The germline V gene encodes CDR1 MDHEN and CDR2 SYDVKM. After removal of 6 bases from V and 3 bases from J, the junction contained 10 bases not matched to a gene. The CDR3 totals 15 residues. In the authors' methods: Amplified reference gene primers provided the basis for estimating nucleated cell counts. Data came from immunoSEQ multiplex PCR; TCRdb stores just in-frame clones and leaves some out. V and J calls and clone size are as listed in that table; D and trimming were resolved from the DNA. The sample shows more than 75,000 clones, 88% of them seen only once. Sequenced: peripheral blood. The chain employs TRBV28 and TRBJ2-7; 8 bases agree with TRBD2. The receptor's source is a woman in her 70s with acute or convalescent COVID-19. This CDR3 reads CASRSSGSEFYEQYF. The DNA for the CDR3 is TGTGCCAGCAGATCGAGCGGGAGCGAATTCTACGAGCAGTACTTC.